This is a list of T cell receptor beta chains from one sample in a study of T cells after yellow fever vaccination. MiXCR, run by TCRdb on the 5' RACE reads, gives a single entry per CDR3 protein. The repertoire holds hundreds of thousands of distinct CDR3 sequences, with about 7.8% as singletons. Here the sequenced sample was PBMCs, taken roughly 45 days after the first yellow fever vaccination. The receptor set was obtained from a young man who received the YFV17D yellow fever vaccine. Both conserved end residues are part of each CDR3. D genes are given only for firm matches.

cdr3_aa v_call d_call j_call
CASSHVGTGGGYGYTF TRBV6-1 TRBD1 TRBJ1-2
CASSETGSSYNSPLHF TRBV5-1 NA TRBJ1-6
CASSQGSGGHQETQYF TRBV4-3 TRBD2 TRBJ2-5
CASSLRAGGYEQYF TRBV7-2 TRBD2 TRBJ2-7
CASSLRGTQPHYGYTF TRBV5-1 NA TRBJ1-2
CASSAVSSGQIYSNQPQHF TRBV4-2 TRBD1 TRBJ1-5
CSARSRTNQPQHF TRBV20-1 NA TRBJ1-5
CASSQGPGNEQFF TRBV14 NA TRBJ2-1
CAIGTLSPSTDTQYF TRBV10-3 NA TRBJ2-3
CASHLPTHGETQYF TRBV5-1 NA TRBJ2-5
CASTPDRGDEQFF TRBV2 TRBD1 TRBJ2-1
CASNIEPNTEAFF TRBV13 NA TRBJ1-1
CASSQDRRVDQPQHF TRBV3-1 NA TRBJ1-5
CASSLGIQANQPQPF TRBV12-3/TRBV12-4 NA TRBJ1-5
CASSRTGGDTGELFF TRBV5-1 TRBD1 TRBJ2-2
CASSSQPGAYNEQFF TRBV7-9 NA TRBJ2-1
CASSQGVENTEAFF TRBV18 NA TRBJ1-1
CASRGQGRGELFF TRBV7-9 TRBD1 TRBJ2-2
CASSHDFLTGLYGYTF TRBV4-3 TRBD1 TRBJ1-2
CASSSQGAGNIQYF TRBV5-8 TRBD1 TRBJ2-4
CASSTHRVMNTEAFF TRBV7-2 NA TRBJ1-1
CASSLQGAAETQYF TRBV5-4 TRBD1 TRBJ2-5
CASSLAGGPRDEQFF TRBV5-4 TRBD2 TRBJ2-1
CASSLSEMSGGAGETQYF TRBV11-1 TRBD2 TRBJ2-5
CASSFDSSLGEQFF TRBV7-3 NA TRBJ2-1
CASSVGDPYNSPLHF TRBV9 NA TRBJ1-6
CASSPKGPSSYEQYF TRBV7-9 NA TRBJ2-7
CASSQGLGQNTEAFF TRBV4-3 NA TRBJ1-1
CASSLATSQDTQYF TRBV5-1 TRBD2 TRBJ2-3
CASGLVDTERFF TRBV12-5 NA TRBJ2-1
CASMGNGGEAVGEQFF TRBV25-1 NA TRBJ2-1
CASSARTGGSGNTIYF TRBV9 TRBD1 TRBJ1-3
CASRSRTGANEKLFF TRBV12-3/TRBV12-4 TRBD1 TRBJ1-4
CASGTTGRVTNEQFF TRBV12-5 NA TRBJ2-1
CASKGQAHYNSPLHF TRBV7-8 TRBD1 TRBJ1-6
CASSSHTYGYTF TRBV7-9 NA TRBJ1-2
CASSSVAGSYEQYF TRBV11-2 TRBD2 TRBJ2-7